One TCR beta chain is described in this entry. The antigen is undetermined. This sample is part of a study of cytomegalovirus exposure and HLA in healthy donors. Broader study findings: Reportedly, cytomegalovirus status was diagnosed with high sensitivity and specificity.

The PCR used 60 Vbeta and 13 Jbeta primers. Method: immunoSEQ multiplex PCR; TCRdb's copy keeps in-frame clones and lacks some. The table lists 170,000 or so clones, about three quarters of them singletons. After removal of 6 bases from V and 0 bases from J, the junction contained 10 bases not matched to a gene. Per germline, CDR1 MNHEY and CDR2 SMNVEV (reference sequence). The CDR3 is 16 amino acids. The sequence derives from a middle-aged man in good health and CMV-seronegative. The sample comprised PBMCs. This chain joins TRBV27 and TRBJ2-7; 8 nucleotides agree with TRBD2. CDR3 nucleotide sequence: TGTGCCAGCAGCAGAATTGTCGGGACTAGCTCCTACGAGCAGTACTTC. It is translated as CASSRIVGTSSYEQYF.